This T cell receptor beta chain was captured in a study of T cell repertoires in aging, cancer and after chemotherapy. Study-level points and caveats: Across the chemotherapy interval, each cancer cohort showed higher median generation probability, suggesting thymic rebound. Age-matched healthy donors had significantly more diverse, less clonal blood TCR repertoires than untreated cancer patients.

TCR beta rearrangements were amplified from peripheral blood genomic DNA. A mixed TRB-A/B primer pool amplified rearranged TRB by multiplex touch-down PCR. From the multiplex PCR reads, TCRdb called clonotypes with MiXCR, one entry per CDR3 protein. The table records fewer than 10,000 distinct CDR3 sequences, under 50% of them present only once. Germline trimming cut 6 bases from V and 3 bases from J; bases unmatched to any gene: 2. CDR1 is SQVTM, CDR2 ANQGSEA, per germline. The CDR3 totals 11 residues. As regards this clonotype: Its target is unknown.

The chain recombines TRBV29-1 with TRBJ2-7, with 7 bases aligning to TRBD1. The source of this sequence is a human donor with a solid tumor. Sequencing was carried out using blood. CDR3 loop: CSVGDSYEQYF. The CDR3 DNA sequence: TGCAGCGTGGGGGACAGCTACGAGCAGTACTTC.